The 25 T cell receptor beta chains below were found in one sample sequenced in a study of cytomegalovirus exposure and HLA in healthy donors. Primers for the PCR totalled 60 Vbeta and 13 Jbeta. TCRdb's copy holds only in-frame clones and misses some; the assay was immunoSEQ multiplex PCR. Among roughly 100,000 clones listed, 13% to 15% were seen once. Sequenced material: PBMCs. Receptors originate from a female donor in good health and CMV-seronegative.

In this sample, this clone turned up a few times. An end of the junction differs from the germline gene, which may be a read error. The chain uses TRBV25-1 and TRBJ1-1; D remains ambiguous. Germline V lookup: CDR1 MGHDK, CDR2 SYGVNS. The CDR3 sequence is 12 residues long. The CDR3 coding sequence is TGTGCCAGCAGTGATCCATACACCGAAGCTTTCTTT. Translation: CASSDPYTEAFF.

The chain recombines TRBV2 with TRBJ2-7; a possible D gene is TRBD2 (6 bases). CDR1 and CDR2 (germline): SNHLY, FYNNEI. The V gene lost 0 bases and the J gene lost 0 bases, with 9 bases spanning the gap. This CDR3 comprises 15 residues. The CDR3 region is CASSEAGGSSYEQYF. As DNA, the CDR3 is TGTGCCAGCAGTGAAGCTGGAGGGAGCTCCTACGAGCAGTACTTC.

The chain has TRBV10-3 and TRBJ1-5; maybe TRBD1 (5 bases). There are 15 residues in the CDR3. Per germline, CDR1 ENHRY and CDR2 SYGVKD. V was cut by 3 bases and J by 2 bases, with 11 bases left in between. The CDR3 bases are TGTGCCATCAGTGACAGGGAAAGGGGCAATCAGCCCCAGCATTTT. This sequence encodes CAISDRERGNQPQHF.

V is TRBV4-3 and J is TRBJ1-2, with a tentative D call TRBD1 (5 bases). V lost 0 bases, J lost 7 bases, and 15 bases lay in between. The CDR3 has 15 residues. CDR1 LGHNA and CDR2 YSLEER come from the germline V gene. Here the CDR3 reads CASSQDGGAGSGYTF. The CDR3 nucleotides are TGCGCCAGCAGCCAAGATGGAGGGGCAGGTTCTGGCTACACCTTC.

This clone occurred a few times. This chain uses TRBV19 with TRBJ1-5, with D tentatively TRBD1 (5 bases). Trimming cost V 3 bases and J 6 bases, with 15 bases left between them. The CDR3 is 15 amino acids. Germline assignment: CDR1 LNHDA and CDR2 SQIVND (reference sequence). The CDR3 coding sequence is TGTGCCAGTAGTATTATTTACAGGTCAACTCAGCCCCAGCATTTT. It codes for CASSIIYRSTQPQHF.

This rearrangement joins TRBV6-1 to TRBJ1-2, with D possibly matching TRBD1 (5 bases). The germline V gene has CDR1 MNHNS and CDR2 SASEGT. CDR3 length equals 14 residues. V lost 7 bases, J lost 3 bases, and 15 bases lay in between. The CDR3 sequence: CASIPLGRDYGYTF. In DNA form, the CDR3 reads TGTGCCAGCATCCCATTGGGCAGGGACTATGGCTACACCTTC.

This clone has just a few counts. The V call is TRBV6-6, the J call TRBJ2-3; D is possibly TRBD2 (5 bases). CDR3 length equals 16 residues. Looked up from germline, CDR1 is MNHNY and CDR2 is SVGAGI (reference sequence). Trimming stripped 5 bases from V and 4 bases from J, with 19 bases between. Here the CDR3 DNA reads TGTGCCAGCAGTCCATGGGAGATGGGTACATCAGATACGCAGTATTTT. It is translated as CASSPWEMGTSDTQYF.

V and J are TRBV5-1 and TRBJ1-2; 9 bases agree with TRBD1. V dropped 4 bases and J dropped 2; count of bases not matched to a gene: 6. Germline V lookup: CDR1 SGHRS, CDR2 YFSETQ. The CDR3 runs to 15 residues. The CDR3 sequence is CASSLGQGRNYGYTF. The CDR3 DNA reads as TGCGCCAGCAGCCTAGGACAGGGGAGGAACTATGGCTACACCTTC.

This clone was recorded a few times. V is TRBV9 and J is TRBJ2-3, with D perhaps TRBD2 (6 bases). The germline gives CDR1 SGDLS, CDR2 YYNGEE. The CDR3 consists of 17 residues. Trimming cost V 2 bases and J 0 bases, with 16 bases left between them. Here the CDR3 DNA reads TGTGCCAGCAGCGTGGCCCCCCCCGGGGGTAGCACAGATACGCAGTATTTT. This codes for CASSVAPPGGSTDTQYF.

The chain has TRBV5-4 and TRBJ2-5; 8 bases fit TRBD2. V lost 3 bases and J lost 5; bases outside the gene matches: 9. CDR3 size: 15 residues. Germline V CDR1 and CDR2: SGHNT, YYREEE (reference sequence). The CDR3 protein is CASSYRSPGGETQYF. CDR3 DNA sequence: TGTGCCAGCAGCTACCGGTCCCCGGGGGGGGAGACCCAGTACTTC.

This clone came up a few times. The chain combines TRBV4-3 with TRBJ2-1; TRBD2 matches 9 bases. The trim removed 0 bases at V and 4 bases at J, leaving 10 bases unmatched. The CDR3 has 18 amino acids. CDR1 is LGHNA and CDR2 is YSLEER in the germline V gene. The CDR3 nucleotides are TGCGCCAGCAGCCAAGACCCGGGTATAGGACTAGCGTACAATGAGCAGTTCTTC. This translates into CASSQDPGIGLAYNEQFF.

This clone was counted between two and nine times. The chain is built from TRBV5-1 and TRBJ1-6, with 9 positions matching TRBD1. Germline CDR1 reads SGHRS; CDR2 reads YFSETQ. The CDR3 extends over 15 amino acids. With V trimmed by 3 bases and J by 9 bases, 7 bases remained unmatched. The CDR3 DNA reads as TGCGCCAGCAGCTCCGGACAGGGGAGTGGTTCACCCCTCCACTTT. This translates into CASSSGQGSGSPLHF.

The chain links TRBV30 to TRBJ1-1, with TRBD1 identical over 8 bases. From germline, CDR1 is GTSNPN and CDR2 SVGIG (reference sequence). The CDR3 loop spans 13 amino acids. V shed 1 base and J 10 bases; nucleotides not matched to a gene: 8. DNA for the CDR3: TGTGCCTGGAGTGGGCAGGGGGCGCGAGGAGCTTTCTTT. Its protein product is CAWSGQGARGAFF.

This clone was counted between two and nine times. The rearrangement joins TRBV10-3 to TRBJ2-2, with D perhaps TRBD1 (6 bases). Trimming removed 5 bases at V and 10 bases at J, with 11 bases between. CDR3 length equals 12 residues. CDR1 and CDR2 (germline): ENHRY, SYGVKD. In DNA, the CDR3 is TGTGCCATCAGTAACACAGGGATGGAGCTGTTTTTT. This encodes CAISNTGMELFF.

The chain uses TRBV30 and TRBJ2-7, with TRBD2 as a possible D gene (5 bases). CDR1 and CDR2 from the germline V gene are GTSNPN and SVGIG (reference sequence). Trimming cost V 2 bases and J 2 bases, with 16 bases left between them. The CDR3 extends over 15 amino acids. DNA for the CDR3: TGTGCCTGGAGTAGGAGAGGGCGGGCCACCTACGAGCAGTACGTC. It translates to CAWSRRGRATYEQYV.

The rearrangement uses TRBV2 and TRBJ1-1; D remains ambiguous. The CDR3 is 14 residues long. Trimming removed 7 bases at V and 9 bases at J, with 21 bases between. Germline lookup yields CDR1 SNHLY and CDR2 FYNNEI. CDR3 in amino acids: CASKGGPGSLKAFF. CDR3 nucleotides: TGTGCCAGCAAAGGTGGTCCGGGTTCCCTTAAAGCTTTCTTT.

With respect to this clone: Other DNA sequences in this sample translate to the same CDR3. The chain recombines TRBV27 with TRBJ2-1; unclear D gene. The V end was cut by 0 bases, the J end by 5 bases, with 5 bases between. Germline CDR1 reads MNHEY; CDR2 reads SMNVEV (reference sequence). CDR3 length: 13 amino acids. CDR3 sequence: CASSLSQNNEQFF. CDR3 DNA: TGTGCCAGCAGTTTATCCCAAAACAATGAGCAGTTCTTC.

This clone was counted a few times. J is TRBJ1-4 and V is TRBV30; 11 bases fit TRBD1. This CDR3 is 15 amino acids long. Germline lookup yields CDR1 GTSNPN and CDR2 SVGIG (reference sequence). The trim removed 2 bases at V and 7 bases at J, leaving 6 bases unmatched. CDR3 coding DNA: TGTGCCTGGAGTCGGGACAGGGGGTTCTCTGAAAAACTGTTTTTT. It yields the protein CAWSRDRGFSEKLFF.

The V gene is TRBV7-9, the J gene TRBJ2-3; no definite D call. The germline V gene encodes CDR1 SEHNR and CDR2 FQNEAQ (reference sequence). The length of the CDR3 is 12 residues. Trimming removed 5 bases at V and 4 bases at J, with 7 bases between. CDR3 sequence reads: CASSTRADTQYF. The CDR3 DNA is TGTGCCAGCAGCACCCGCGCAGATACGCAGTATTTT.

This chain uses TRBV28 with TRBJ2-5; D is unclear. Trimming pared 6 bases from V and 5 bases from J, leaving 22 bases between. CDR1 and CDR2 from the germline V gene are MDHEN and SYDVKM. The CDR3 covers 16 residues. The CDR3 sequence: CASRGGTWPVRETQYF. CDR3 DNA sequence: TGTGCCAGCAGAGGCGGTACGTGGCCGGTTCGGGAGACCCAGTACTTC.

This chain links TRBV5-8 with TRBJ1-2, with D possibly matching TRBD1 (5 bases). Trimming took off 3 bases at V and 4 bases at J, with 7 bases between the two ends. There are 12 residues in the CDR3. CDR1 and CDR2 from the germline V gene are SGHTS and YDEGEE. The CDR3 sequence: CASSSRGYGYTF. The CDR3 DNA is TGTGCCAGCAGCTCTAGGGGCTATGGCTACACCTTC.

The rearrangement uses TRBV9 and TRBJ2-1; 7 bases match TRBD2. Germline CDR1 and CDR2: SGDLS and YYNGEE. Trimming at V came to 0 bases and at J to 6 bases, leaving 6 bases not matched to a gene. This CDR3 has 15 amino acids. CDR3: CASSVDGRPPNEQFF. CDR3 DNA sequence: TGTGCCAGCAGCGTAGACGGGAGGCCCCCCAATGAGCAGTTCTTC.

The table lists this clone with a few counts. The rearrangement uses TRBV2 and TRBJ2-7, with TRBD2 identical over 9 bases. This CDR3 has 13 residues. Per germline, CDR1 SNHLY and CDR2 FYNNEI. J gave up 7 bases and V 7 bases, and 8 bases lay outside the gene matches. CDR3 DNA sequence: TGTGCCAGCAACCCGGGACTAGCCCGAGAGCAGTACTTC. This gives the protein CASNPGLAREQYF.

The chain combines TRBV7-8 with TRBJ2-3; D unclear. CDR3 length: 16 amino acids. The V end lost 3 bases, the J end lost 1 base, and 14 bases lay between the germline ends. From germline, CDR1 is SGHVS and CDR2 FQNEAQ. This chain's CDR3 is CASSLRPGVGTDTQYF. CDR3 DNA: TGTGCCAGCAGCTTGCGACCTGGAGTCGGCACAGATACGCAGTATTTT.

The chain joins TRBV4-1 to TRBJ2-7; weak D call: TRBD1 (5 bases). This CDR3 has 17 amino acids. V dropped 1 base and J dropped 5 bases, with 21 bases sitting between them. Germline V CDR1 and CDR2: MGHRA, YSYEKL. In nucleotides, the CDR3 is TGCGCCAGCAGCCAAGTGGGTTGGGGCGCGGTGGGCCACGAGCAGTACTTC. Translating gives CASSQVGWGAVGHEQYF.